This T cell receptor beta chain came from a study of T-cell memory formation after mild COVID-19 (dated by TCRdb to 2020 to 2023). Describing the broader study: TCR sequence clusters from the two donors were largely donor specific. Longitudinal TCRalpha and TCRbeta repertoire sequencing tracked T-cell clones expanding and contracting after mild COVID-19 in two donors. The cohort comprised two young, previously healthy adult volunteers, one female and one male.

What the study reported, not specific to this receptor: SARS-CoV-2 specificity was not confirmed for the second-wave clones peaking on day 37. The study included only a couple of mild cases, and larger cohorts that include severe cases with pre-infection samples were judged to be necessary. Contracting CD4+ clones appeared mostly in the CM and EM memory subsets, whereas CD8+ clones were enriched in EMRA. Clones that contracted from day 15 to 85 showed balanced CD4/CD8 phenotypes, whereas a second wave of clones that expanded from day 15 to 37 leaned towards CD4+. Some responding clones were detected in pre-infection memory, which suggested that pre-existing cross-reactive memory T cells had joined the SARS-CoV-2 response.

This clonotype was seen more than once but under ten times. There is no known antigen for this receptor. Base qualities are missing; no much larger clone stands one base away. Instrument on record: Illumina NovaSeq 6000. Using 5'RACE with constant-segment primers, TCRalpha and TCRbeta cDNA libraries were constructed, with sample barcodes and unique molecular identifiers added in the process. Trizol reagent was used to extract RNA from every sample. The libraries were amplified in two PCR steps, and the second step added a second sample barcode and Illumina TruSeq adapters. The libraries were sequenced on an Illumina NovaSeq using 2 x 150 bp paired-end reads. Per the source publication's procedure: Reads were demultiplexed and collapsed into UMI-guided consensus sequences with migec v1.2.7. Using mixcr v2.1.11, UMI consensuses were aligned to TRA and TRB V and J templates and then assembled into clonotypes. Clonotypes were classified as expanded or contracted when called significant by both edgeR and NoisET, with noise models trained on biological replicates. For edgeR calls, the cutoffs were a false discovery rate-adjusted p below 0.01 and a log2 fold-change threshold of 1. As an exploratory analysis of dynamics, max-normalized trajectories of the 1000 most abundant clonotypes were examined by PCA with hierarchical clustering. Separately sequenced CD4+ and CD8+ repertoires were used to assign the CD4 or CD8 phenotype of responding clones. In TCRdb, the public reads were trimmed at Q25 with fastp and aligned with MiXCR, with productive beta chains retained. Here each entry gathers all rows of one CDR3 protein and keeps the most common genes and DNA. In this record, the V and J calls reflect TCRdb's handling and not the investigators' own analysis. The sample table shows 300,000 to 350,000 distinct CDR3 sequences, and around 19% are seen once. In total, the top ten clones hold about 21% of the sample.

Its CDR3 holds 16 amino acids, cysteine through phenylalanine. The CDR3 DNA has 48 bases and is translated from base 1. The germline V gene sets CDR1 to SGHTA and CDR2 to FQGNSA. Trimming removed 0 bases from V and 7 bases from J, leaving 15 bases between the germline ends. PBMCs were isolated by Ficoll-Paque density gradient centrifugation. The source material was PBMCs or a T cell subset sorted from them (not recorded which). The receptor's source is a young man who had mild COVID-19 (a few samples of this study predate the infection). The sample titles of this study are shuffled in the database, so cell type and time point are left out; the donor was told from shared clones. Recombination linked TRBV7-2 to TRBJ1-4; possibly the D gene is TRBD1, per 5 matching bases. The CDR3 reads CASSLASGAQGEKLFF. At the DNA level, the sequence is TGTGCCAGCAGCTTAGCGTCGGGAGCCCAGGGTGAAAAACTGTTTTTT.